This TCR beta chain derives from a study of blood T cell repertoires in COVID-19. Study-wide background: Acute and convalescent COVID-19 specimens originated in the United States, Italy and Spain. Sample material is recorded as cDNA or gDNA derived from T cells, B-cell-depleted T cells, or PBMCs.

Seattle researchers signed up patients amid active infection and tracked them longitudinally. Germline CDR1 and CDR2: SGHDT and YYEEEE. The CDR3 sequence is 15 residues long. V dropped 2 bases and J dropped 1 base, with 12 bases sitting between them. In the original analysis: How many nucleated cells were present was estimated from reference gene primer amplification. Assay: immunoSEQ multiplex PCR; the TCRdb copy retains only in-frame clones and omits some. The V and J calls and clone size were taken over from that table, and D and trimming were inferred from the DNA. The sample records about 170,000 clones, 80% to 90% being singletons.

The sequence was collected from a woman aged 80 or over with COVID-19, enrolled during active disease. The sequenced sample was peripheral blood. The rearrangement uses TRBV5-6 and TRBJ1-1; D uncertain. The CDR3 is CASSFGPLSNTEAFF. CDR3 coding DNA: TGTGCCAGCAGCTTCGGTCCCTTATCGAACACTGAAGCTTTCTTT.